What follows are 14 T cell receptor beta chains derived from one specimen sequenced in a study of T-cell memory formation after mild COVID-19 (dated by TCRdb to 2020 to 2022). The library was built by means of 5' RACE. These reads were obtained on an Illumina NovaSeq 6000. TCRdb reworked the public reads: Q25 trimming with fastp, MiXCR clone assembly, productive beta chains retained. Merged by CDR3 protein, the rows form single entries marked with the most common genes and DNA. The table for this sample lists about 140,000 distinct CDR3 sequences; less than 20% of them were counted only once. About 2.3% of the sample belongs to the ten largest clones. Sequenced material: PBMCs or a T cell subset sorted from them (not recorded which). The receptors were gathered from an adult woman who had mild COVID-19 (a few samples of this study predate the infection). The sample titles of this study are shuffled in the database, so cell type and time point are left out; the donor was told from shared clones.

The chain recombines TRBV3-1 with TRBJ1-1; D ambiguous. The CDR3 is 13 residues long. The ends were cut back, 1 base at V and 8 bases at J, with 11 bases in the middle. Germline CDR1 and CDR2: LGHDT and YNNKEL (reference sequence). CDR3 nucleotides: TGTGCCAGCAGCCAAGTTCGGGAAGGAGAAGCTTTCTTT. Translating it yields CASSQVREGEAFF.

In its sample, this clonotype was seen a few times. CDR3 nucleotide sequence: TGTGCCTGGAGTGTAATGAGCGGATATAGCACAGATACGCAGTATTTT. Protein: CAWSVMSGYSTDTQYF. The chain joins TRBV30 to TRBJ2-3, with D possibly matching TRBD2 (5 bases). Trimming stripped 0 bases from V and 0 bases from J, with 13 bases between. The CDR3 runs to 16 residues. From germline, CDR1 is GTSNPN and CDR2 SVGIG (reference sequence).

Only a few counts were recorded for this clonotype. V usage is TRBV4-2 and J usage is TRBJ2-3; TRBD2 aligns across 8 bases. Germline loops: CDR1 LGHNA, CDR2 YNFKEQ. The CDR3 has 16 residues. Germline trimming cut 0 bases from V and 0 bases from J; bases unmatched to any gene: 2. CDR3 residues: CASSQDLAGSTDTQYF. The CDR3 nucleotides are TGTGCCAGCAGCCAAGACCTAGCGGGTAGCACAGATACGCAGTATTTT.

This clonotype was counted a few times. V gene TRBV24-1 combines with J gene TRBJ1-1; no definite D call. CDR3 length: 13 amino acids. The ends were cut back, 9 bases at V and 0 bases at J, with 10 bases in the middle. The V gene's germline CDR1 is KGHDR and CDR2 SFDVKD. CDR3 bases: TGTGCCACCTCCGACCCGATGAACACTGAAGCTTTCTTT. This translates into CATSDPMNTEAFF.

The chain couples TRBV20-1 to TRBJ1-1, with D possibly TRBD1 on 6 matching bases. There are 12 residues in the CDR3. Germline V lookup: CDR1 DFQATT, CDR2 SNEGSKA (reference sequence). V lost 6 bases and J lost 4, with 12 bases in between. The CDR3 loop is CSARGSPTEAFF. The CDR3 nucleotides are TGCAGTGCAAGGGGGAGTCCCACTGAAGCTTTCTTT.

The chain uses TRBV29-1 and TRBJ1-1; TRBD1 aligns across 9 bases. Germline CDR1 reads SQVTM; CDR2 reads ANQGSEA. The trim removed 7 bases at V and 4 bases at J, leaving 7 bases unmatched. This CDR3 has 13 residues. In nucleotides, the CDR3 is TGCAGCGCCGTGGACAGGGGTGTCACTGAAGCTTTCTTT. This codes for CSAVDRGVTEAFF.

Ten or more counts support this clonotype. The chain employs TRBV7-9 and TRBJ2-3, with D possibly TRBD1 on 6 matching bases. V lost 5 bases to trimming and J lost 2 bases, with 11 bases between them. CDR1 and CDR2 from the germline V gene are SEHNR and FQNEAQ (reference sequence). This CDR3 spans 14 amino acids. The CDR3 nucleotides are TGTGCCAGCAGCGGACAGTCTTACACAGATACGCAGTATTTT. Its translation is CASSGQSYTDTQYF.

This rearrangement joins TRBV24-1 to TRBJ2-1, with TRBD1 matching over 7 bases. In germline, CDR1 is KGHDR, CDR2 SFDVKD. This CDR3 spans 16 amino acids. The V gene end was trimmed by 3 bases and the J gene end by 1 base; junction bases not matched to a gene: 5. As DNA, the CDR3 is TGTGCCACCAGTGATGAGGGGGACAGATCCTACAATGAGCAGTTCTTC. This sequence encodes CATSDEGDRSYNEQFF.

The sample holds a few counts of this clonotype. The chain recombines TRBV4-1 with TRBJ2-1, with D hard to call. Trimming cost V 1 base and J 0 bases, with 7 bases left between them. Germline-derived CDR1 and CDR2 are MGHRA and YSYEKL. The length of the CDR3 is 15 residues. For the CDR3, the DNA is TGCGCCAGCAGCCAAGCGGCCAGCTCCTACAATGAGCAGTTCTTC. Translation: CASSQAASSYNEQFF.

The chain joins TRBV7-3 to TRBJ1-1, with 11 bases fitting TRBD1. V gave up 6 bases and J gave up 6 bases; unmatched junction bases: 6. This CDR3 spans 14 amino acids. The germline gives CDR1 SGHTA, CDR2 FQGTGA. The CDR3 loop reads CASRHGQGAAEAFF. In DNA form, the CDR3 reads TGTGCCAGCAGGCATGGACAGGGGGCCGCTGAAGCTTTCTTT.

The V gene is TRBV30, the J gene TRBJ1-5; D is possibly TRBD1 (6 bases). Trimming pared 0 bases from V and 6 bases from J, leaving 9 bases between. Germline values: CDR1 GTSNPN, CDR2 SVGIG (reference sequence). This CDR3 has 13 amino acids. The CDR3 protein is CAWSVQGIQPQHF. The CDR3 DNA reads TGTGCCTGGAGTGTACAGGGTATTCAGCCCCAGCATTTT.

At least ten counts were recorded for this clonotype. The chain is built from TRBV18 and TRBJ2-3; D remains ambiguous. Germline V gene sequence: CDR1 KGHSH, CDR2 LQKENI. Trimming cost V 3 bases and J 3 bases, with 10 bases left between them. CDR3 length: 14 residues. The CDR3 nucleotides read TGTGCCAGCTCACCCCCGACCCGAACAGATACGCAGTATTTT. Its protein product is CASSPPTRTDTQYF.

This clonotype was seen only a few times. This sequence joins TRBV7-2 and TRBJ1-1, with D unresolved. The V and J ends lost 8 bases and 11 bases respectively, with 12 bases between them. There are 10 residues in the CDR3. Germline V gives CDR1 SGHTA, CDR2 FQGNSA. This CDR3 is CASGRLGAFF. CDR3 sequence (DNA): TGTGCCAGCGGGCGGTTGGGGGCTTTCTTT.

The J gene is TRBJ2-5, the V gene TRBV6-2 or TRBV6-3; D unresolved. V gave up 0 bases and J gave up 5 bases, with 1 base separating them. Germline V CDR1 and CDR2: MNHEY, SVGEGT. The length of the CDR3 is 11 residues. CDR3 in DNA: TGTGCCAGCAGTTACTCGGAGACCCAGTACTTC. Amino acids: CASSYSETQYF.